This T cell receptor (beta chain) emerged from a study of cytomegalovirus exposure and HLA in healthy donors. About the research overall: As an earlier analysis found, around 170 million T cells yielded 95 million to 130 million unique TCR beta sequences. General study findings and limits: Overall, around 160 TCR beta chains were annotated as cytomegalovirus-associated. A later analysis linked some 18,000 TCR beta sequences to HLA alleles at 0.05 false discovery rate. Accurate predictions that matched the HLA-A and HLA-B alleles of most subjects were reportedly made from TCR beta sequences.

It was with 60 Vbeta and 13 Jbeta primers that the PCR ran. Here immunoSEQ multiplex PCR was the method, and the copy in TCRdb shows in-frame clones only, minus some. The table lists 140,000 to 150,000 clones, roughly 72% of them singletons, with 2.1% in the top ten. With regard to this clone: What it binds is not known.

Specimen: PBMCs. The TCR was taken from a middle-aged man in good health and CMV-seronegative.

The CDR3 DNA reads as TGCGCCAGCAGCTTGGGGGGGCGGCAGTATGGCTACACCTTC. Translation: CASSLGGRQYGYTF. This chain links TRBV5-1 with TRBJ1-2; D is perhaps TRBD1 (6 bases). The CDR3 has 14 residues. CDR1 SGHRS and CDR2 YFSETQ come from the germline V gene. V lost 0 bases to trimming and J lost 5 bases, with 11 bases between them.